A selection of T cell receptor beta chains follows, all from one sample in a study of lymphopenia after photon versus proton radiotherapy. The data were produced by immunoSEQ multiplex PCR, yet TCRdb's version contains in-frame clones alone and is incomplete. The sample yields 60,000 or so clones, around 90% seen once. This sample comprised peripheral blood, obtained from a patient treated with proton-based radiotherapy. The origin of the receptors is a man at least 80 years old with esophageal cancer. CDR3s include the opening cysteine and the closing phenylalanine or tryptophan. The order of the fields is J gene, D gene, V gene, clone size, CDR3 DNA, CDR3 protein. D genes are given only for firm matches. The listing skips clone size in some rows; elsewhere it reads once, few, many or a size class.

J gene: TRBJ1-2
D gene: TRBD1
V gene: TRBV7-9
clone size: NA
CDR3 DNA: TGTGCCAGCAGCACGGGACAGACTTCCTATGGCTACACCTTC
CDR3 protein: CASSTGQTSYGYTF

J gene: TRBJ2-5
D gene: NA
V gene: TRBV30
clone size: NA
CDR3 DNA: TGTGCCGGGACCCCAGGGGCGGGGCAAGAGACCCAGTACTTC
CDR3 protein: CAGTPGAGQETQYF

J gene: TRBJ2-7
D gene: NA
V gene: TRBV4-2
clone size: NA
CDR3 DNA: TGTGCCAGCAGCCAAGGACTCTACGAGCAGTACTTC
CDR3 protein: CASSQGLYEQYF

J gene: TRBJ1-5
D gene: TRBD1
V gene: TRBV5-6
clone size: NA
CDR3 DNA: TGTGCCAGCAGCCTCCGGGACAGGGGTAGCAATCAGCCCCAGCATTTT
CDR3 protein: CASSLRDRGSNQPQHF

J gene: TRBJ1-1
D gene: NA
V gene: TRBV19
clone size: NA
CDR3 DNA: TGTGCCAGTACTAGGGACTGGGAGAACACTGAAGCTTTCTTT
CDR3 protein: CASTRDWENTEAFF

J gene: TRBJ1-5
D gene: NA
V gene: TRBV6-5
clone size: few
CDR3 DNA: TGTGCCAGCAGTTACAGACAGAATCAGCCCCAGCATTTT
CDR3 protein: CASSYRQNQPQHF

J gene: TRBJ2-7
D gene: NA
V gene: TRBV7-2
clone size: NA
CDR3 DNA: TGTGCCAGCAGCGACACGACTTTTATAGTCGAGCAGTACTTC
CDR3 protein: CASSDTTFIVEQYF

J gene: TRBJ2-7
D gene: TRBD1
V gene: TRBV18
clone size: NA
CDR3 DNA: TGTGCCAGCTCACCCGGGACAGAGGCGCGAGAGCAGTACTTC
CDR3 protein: CASSPGTEAREQYF

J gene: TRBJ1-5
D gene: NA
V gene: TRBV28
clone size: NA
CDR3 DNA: TGTGCCAGCCAATTGCGGGGCGGCCCCCGGAATCAGCCCCAGCATTTT
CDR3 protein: CASQLRGGPRNQPQHF

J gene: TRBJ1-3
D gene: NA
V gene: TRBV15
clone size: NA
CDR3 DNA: TGTGCCACCGGGCCCAGAGGGGCCTTTGACACCATATATTTT
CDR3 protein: CATGPRGAFDTIYF

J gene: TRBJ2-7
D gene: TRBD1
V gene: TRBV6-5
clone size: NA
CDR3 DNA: TGTGCCAGCAGCAACGAACAGGGGGCATACGAGCAGTACTTC
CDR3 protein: CASSNEQGAYEQYF

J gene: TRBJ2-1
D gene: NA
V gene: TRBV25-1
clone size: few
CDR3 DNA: TGTGCCAGCAGTGAGGGTGAGACGGGGATCTACAATGAGCAGTTCTTC
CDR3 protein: CASSEGETGIYNEQFF

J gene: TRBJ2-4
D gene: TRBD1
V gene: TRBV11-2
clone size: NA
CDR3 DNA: TGTGCCAGCAGCTTAGGGACAGGGGGTATAAACATTCAGTACTTC
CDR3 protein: CASSLGTGGINIQYF

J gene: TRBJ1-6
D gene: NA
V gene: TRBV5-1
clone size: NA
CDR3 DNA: TGCGCCAGCAGCCCAGAGGGCAGGGAGGGGTCACCCCTCCACTTT
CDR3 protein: CASSPEGREGSPLHF

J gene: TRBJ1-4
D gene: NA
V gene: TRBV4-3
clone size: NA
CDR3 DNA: TGCGCCAGCAGCCAAGATGGAATAACCGAGCGGGAACTGTTTTTT
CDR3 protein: CASSQDGITERELFF

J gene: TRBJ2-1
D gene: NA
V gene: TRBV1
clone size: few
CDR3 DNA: TGCACCAGCAGCCCCAATGGGCGGGCCGTGTGTAACAATGAGCAGTTCTTC
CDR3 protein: CTSSPNGRAVCNNEQFF

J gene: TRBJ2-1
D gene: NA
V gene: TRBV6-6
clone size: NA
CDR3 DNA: TGTGCCAGCAGTTACTCGAGTCAGGCCAGGCAGTTCTTC
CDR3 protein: CASSYSSQARQFF

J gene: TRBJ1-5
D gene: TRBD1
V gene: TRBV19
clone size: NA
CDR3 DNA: TGTGCCAGTAGTGGCGGACAGGGGAACAATCAGCCCCAGCATTTT
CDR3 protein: CASSGGQGNNQPQHF

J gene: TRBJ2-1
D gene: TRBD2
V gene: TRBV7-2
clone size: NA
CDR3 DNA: TGTGCCAGCAGCTTAGTAGCGGCGACTAGCGTTAGGAATGAGCAGTTCTTC
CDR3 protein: CASSLVAATSVRNEQFF

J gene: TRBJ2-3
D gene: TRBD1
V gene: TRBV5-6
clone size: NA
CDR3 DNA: TGTGCCAGCAGCTTCTGGGACAGCGGTACGCAGTATTTT
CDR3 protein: CASSFWDSGTQYF

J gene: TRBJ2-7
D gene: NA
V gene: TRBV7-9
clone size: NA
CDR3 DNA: TGTGCCAGCAGCCGGCGTGACCTGCAGCAGTACTTC
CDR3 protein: CASSRRDLQQYF

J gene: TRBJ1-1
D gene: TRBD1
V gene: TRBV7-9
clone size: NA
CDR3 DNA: TGTGCCAGCAGCTTAGGGACAGGGAACACTGAAGCTTTCTTT
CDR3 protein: CASSLGTGNTEAFF

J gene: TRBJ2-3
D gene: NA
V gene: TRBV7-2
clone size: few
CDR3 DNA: TGTGCCAGCAGCTTGGGGGGGGCCGTTGATACGCAGTATTTT
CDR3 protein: CASSLGGAVDTQYF

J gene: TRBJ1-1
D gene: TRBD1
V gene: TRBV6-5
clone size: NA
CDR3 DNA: TGTGCCAGCAGCCGACGACAGGGAGGAAACACTGAAGCTTTCTTT
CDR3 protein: CASSRRQGGNTEAFF

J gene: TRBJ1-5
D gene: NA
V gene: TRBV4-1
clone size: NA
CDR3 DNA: TGCGCCAGCAGCCAAGACCCCCTCAAGCCGGCCCAGCATTTT
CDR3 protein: CASSQDPLKPAQHF

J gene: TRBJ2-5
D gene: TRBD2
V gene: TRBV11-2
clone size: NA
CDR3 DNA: TGTGCCAGCAGCTATGGTGCAGGGAGGGACGGTGGGACCCAGTACTTC
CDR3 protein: CASSYGAGRDGGTQYF

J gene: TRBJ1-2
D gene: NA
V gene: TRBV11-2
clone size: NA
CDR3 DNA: TGTGCCAGCAGCTCACCGGCGGGTAACTATGGCTACACCTTC
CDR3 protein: CASSSPAGNYGYTF

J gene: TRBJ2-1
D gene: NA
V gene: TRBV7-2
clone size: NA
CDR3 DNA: TGTGCCAGCAGCTTAGACTTCTACAATGAGCAGTTCTTC
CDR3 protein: CASSLDFYNEQFF

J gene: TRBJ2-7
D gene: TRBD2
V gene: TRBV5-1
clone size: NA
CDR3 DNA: TGCGCCAGCAGCTTGGGACTAGCGTCGGGGTACGAGCAGTACTTC
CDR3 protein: CASSLGLASGYEQYF

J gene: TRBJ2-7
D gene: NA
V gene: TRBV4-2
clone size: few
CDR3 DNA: TGTGCCAGCAGCCCCCAGGGATACCCCTACGAGCAGTACTTC
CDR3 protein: CASSPQGYPYEQYF

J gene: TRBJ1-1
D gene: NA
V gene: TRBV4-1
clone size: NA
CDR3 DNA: TGCGCCAGCAGCCAAGATGGTTCAAGGACATCAGCTTTCTTT
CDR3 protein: CASSQDGSRTSAFF

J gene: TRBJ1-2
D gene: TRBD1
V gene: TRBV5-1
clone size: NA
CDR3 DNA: TGCGCCAGCAGCTCCCAGACAGGGGTCGACTATGGCTACACCTTC
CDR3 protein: CASSSQTGVDYGYTF

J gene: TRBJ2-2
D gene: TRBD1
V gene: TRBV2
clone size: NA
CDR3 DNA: TGTGCCAGCAGAGAGGGGGCGTCTTCCACCGGGGAGCTGTTTTTT
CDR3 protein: CASREGASSTGELFF

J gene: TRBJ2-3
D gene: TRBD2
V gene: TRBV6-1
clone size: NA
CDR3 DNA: TGTGCTATACGCGGGGGGGCAGATACGCAGTATTTT
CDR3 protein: CAIRGGADTQYF

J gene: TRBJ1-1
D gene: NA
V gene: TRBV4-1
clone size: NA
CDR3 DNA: TGCGCCAGCAGCCAAGGGGGACGGCCCGTTTTGCGTGCTTTCTTT
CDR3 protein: CASSQGGRPVLRAFF

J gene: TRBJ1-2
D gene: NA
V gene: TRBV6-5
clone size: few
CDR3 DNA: TGTGCCAGCAGTTACTCTCGGTCAGGGGAAGGCTACACCTTC
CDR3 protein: CASSYSRSGEGYTF

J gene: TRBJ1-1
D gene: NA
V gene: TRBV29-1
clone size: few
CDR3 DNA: TGCAGCGTTGTATCTGCACAGGGTAACACTGAAGCTTTCTTT
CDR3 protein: CSVVSAQGNTEAFF

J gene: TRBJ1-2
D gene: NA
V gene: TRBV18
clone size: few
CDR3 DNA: TGTGCCAGCTCACCGGGAGCATACAACACCTTC
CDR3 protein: CASSPGAYNTF

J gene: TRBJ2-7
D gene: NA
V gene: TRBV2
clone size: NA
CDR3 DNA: TGTGCCAGCAGTGGGATCTCCTACGAGCAGTACTTC
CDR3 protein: CASSGISYEQYF

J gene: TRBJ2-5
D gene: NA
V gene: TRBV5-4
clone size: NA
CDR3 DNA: TGTGCCAGCAGCTTGGGGGGGATGAGGGAGACCCAGTACTTC
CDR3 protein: CASSLGGMRETQYF

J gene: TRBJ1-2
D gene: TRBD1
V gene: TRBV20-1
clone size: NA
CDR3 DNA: TGCAGTGCGGGACAGGGCTATGGCTACACCTTC
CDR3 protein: CSAGQGYGYTF

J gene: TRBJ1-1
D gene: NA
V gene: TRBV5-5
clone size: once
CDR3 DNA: TGTGCCAGCAGAGGGTTAGGACGGAACACTGAAGCTTTCTTT
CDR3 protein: CASRGLGRNTEAFF

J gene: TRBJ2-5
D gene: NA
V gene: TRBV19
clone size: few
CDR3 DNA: TGTGCCAGTACCAATCTGGGGGCGGGAGCCCAAGAGACCCAGTACTTC
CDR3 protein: CASTNLGAGAQETQYF

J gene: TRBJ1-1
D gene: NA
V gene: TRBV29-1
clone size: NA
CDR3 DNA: TGCAGCGTAGAACCACAGGGCACTGAAGCTTTCTTT
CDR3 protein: CSVEPQGTEAFF

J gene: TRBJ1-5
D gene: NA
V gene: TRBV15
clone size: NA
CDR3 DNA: TGTGCCACCAGCAGAGAGGGGCTCGGTCAGCCCCAGCATTTT
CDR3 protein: CATSREGLGQPQHF

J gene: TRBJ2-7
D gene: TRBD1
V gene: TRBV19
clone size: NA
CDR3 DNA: TGTGCCAGTAGTCAAGAACAGGGGATTGACGACGAGCAGTACTTC
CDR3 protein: CASSQEQGIDDEQYF

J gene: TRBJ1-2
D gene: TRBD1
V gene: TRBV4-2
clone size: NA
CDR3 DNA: TGTGCCAGCAGCCAACAGGGACAGGCGGGTTATGGCTACACCTTC
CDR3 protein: CASSQQGQAGYGYTF

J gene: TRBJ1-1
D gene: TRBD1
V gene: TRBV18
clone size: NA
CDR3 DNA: TGTGCCAGCTCACCGAGGCAGGGGGTCGGTGAAGCTTTCTTT
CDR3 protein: CASSPRQGVGEAFF

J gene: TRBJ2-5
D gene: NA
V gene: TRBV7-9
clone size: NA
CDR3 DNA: TGTGCCAGCAGCTTTCCAGGGGAAGAGACCCAGTACTTC
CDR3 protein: CASSFPGEETQYF